Sequencing of this T cell receptor (beta chain) was carried out in a study of response to subunit inactivated influenza vaccine. Whole-study findings and limits: T cells newly recruited by each seasonal influenza vaccination are few, the authors suggested.

About this clonotype: As yet, its antigen is unknown.

TCRdb passed the RT-PCR reads through MiXCR, listing each CDR3 protein once. Of hundreds of thousands of distinct CDR3 sequences listed, approximately 15% were seen once; the top ten hold around 7.3%. The CDR3 sequence is 14 residues long. V gave up 7 bases and J gave up 2 bases; unmatched junction bases: 5. Germline CDR1 SNHLY, CDR2 FYNNEI. The J gene is TRBJ1-3, the V gene TRBV2; TRBD1 agrees at 7 bases. Sequences were derived from PBMCs from blood, sampled 14 to 15 days before vaccination. The TCR was taken from a man aged 50 or older who received an inactivated influenza vaccine. The CDR3 protein is CASTSDRAGNTIYF. The CDR3 DNA reads TGTGCCAGCACGTCCGACAGGGCTGGAAACACCATATATTTT.